A selection of T cell receptor beta chains follows, all from one sample in a study of shared clonotypes between healthy human individuals. Assay used: immunoSEQ multiplex PCR; TCRdb lists only in-frame clones, some missing. The table records roughly 660,000 clones, 80% to 95% of them present only once. The sample consisted of memory CD8+ T cells from PBMCs. The receptors were gathered from a man younger than 35 in good health. Some clones in this sample may be carry-over from other donors' samples. CDR3s leave out the opening cysteine and the closing phenylalanine or tryptophan. The order of the fields is J gene, V gene, CDR3 protein.

J gene: TRBJ2-7; V gene: TRBV10-3; CDR3 protein: AISESTSGAYEQY
J gene: TRBJ2-7; V gene: TRBV5-4; CDR3 protein: ASSQTGRMSYEQY
J gene: TRBJ2-7; V gene: TRBV5-1; CDR3 protein: ASSLGSSALEQY
J gene: TRBJ1-2; V gene: TRBV10-3; CDR3 protein: AISEKVAMEGNGYT
J gene: TRBJ1-4; V gene: TRBV7-9; CDR3 protein: ASSIAPAPNEKLF
J gene: TRBJ2-1; V gene: TRBV3-2; CDR3 protein: ANDDEQF
J gene: TRBJ2-2; V gene: TRBV5-6; CDR3 protein: ASRLSGTWGTGELF
J gene: TRBJ2-2; V gene: TRBV29-1; CDR3 protein: SATVTSSTGELF
J gene: TRBJ1-2; V gene: TRBV7-9; CDR3 protein: ASSPRTGWGYT
J gene: TRBJ2-7; V gene: TRBV2; CDR3 protein: ATNPRSTYEQY
J gene: TRBJ2-1; V gene: TRBV27; CDR3 protein: ASSSTSVYNEQF
J gene: TRBJ2-1; V gene: TRBV27; CDR3 protein: ASIQSGGPLLNEQF
J gene: TRBJ1-2; V gene: TRBV29-1; CDR3 protein: SVEDPDRGLFGYT
J gene: TRBJ2-7; V gene: TRBV27; CDR3 protein: ASSPGGPYEQY
J gene: TRBJ2-7; V gene: TRBV11-3; CDR3 protein: ASSHGTDEEQY
J gene: TRBJ2-3; V gene: TRBV6-5; CDR3 protein: ASSPLYRGTDTQY
J gene: TRBJ2-6; V gene: TRBV7-6; CDR3 protein: ASSLVAGQGPGANVLT